Sequencing of this T cell receptor beta chain was carried out in a study of blood T cell repertoires in COVID-19. About the research overall: From the United States, Italy and Spain came samples of acute and convalescent COVID-19. PBMCs, B-cell-depleted T cells, or T cells provided the cDNA or gDNA that made up the material.

Source study methods: It was from reference gene primer amplification that nucleated cell counts were estimated. The protocol was immunoSEQ multiplex PCR, while the TCRdb copy is restricted to in-frame clones and leaves out a portion. Clonal size and the V and J genes are those of that table, whereas D and trimming came from the DNA. The table includes some 160,000 clones, over 80% detected once. The CDR3 is 15 residues long. Germline-derived CDR1 and CDR2 are LNHNV and YYDKDF (reference sequence). V shed 4 bases and J 8 bases; nucleotides not matched to a gene: 6. This receptor was taken from a man between 65 and 85 years old who had recovered from COVID-19. Sequenced sample: peripheral blood. The chain uses TRBV15 and TRBJ2-1, with 12 bases that match TRBD2. Here the CDR3 reads CATSTRTSGMDEQFF. The CDR3 region has the DNA TGTGCCACCAGCACCCGGACTAGCGGGATGGATGAGCAGTTCTTC. The full variable domain, with the rest looked up from reference TRBV15 and TRBJ2-1, is DAMVIQNPRYQVTQFGKPVTLSCSQTLNHNVMYWYQQKSSQAPKLLFHYYDKDFNNEADTPDNFQSRRPNTSFCFLDIRSPGLGDTAMYLCATSTRTSGMDEQFFGPGTRLTVL.